This T cell receptor beta chain was sequenced during a study of cytotoxic CD8 clonotypes in ibrutinib-treated CLL. Overall study context: Each sample contained, on average, roughly 260,000 productive templates and tens of thousands of productive rearrangements.

Assay used: immunoSEQ multiplex PCR; TCRdb lists only in-frame clones, some missing. The sample has approximately 12,000 clones; under 80% are singletons. V lost 5 bases and J lost 8; bases outside the gene matches: 6. Germline V CDR1 and CDR2: SEHNR, FQNEAQ (reference sequence). The CDR3 has 14 residues. The sequence derives from a human donor with chronic lymphocytic leukemia. The sample consisted of PBMCs, taken before ibrutinib treatment. V and J are TRBV7-9 and TRBJ1-2; 12 bases align to TRBD1. The CDR3 nucleotides read TGTGCCAGCAGCGCGGGACAGGGGGCTGGCGGCTACACCTTC. Translated, it gives CASSAGQGAGGYTF. The full variable domain, in which reference TRBV7-9 and TRBJ1-2 provide the parts outside the CDR3, is DTGVSQNPRHKITKRGQNVTFRCDPISEHNRLYWYRQTLGQGPEFLTYFQNEAQLEKSRLLSDRFSAERPKGSFSTLEIQRTEQGDSAMYLCASSAGQGAGGYTFGSGTRLTVV.